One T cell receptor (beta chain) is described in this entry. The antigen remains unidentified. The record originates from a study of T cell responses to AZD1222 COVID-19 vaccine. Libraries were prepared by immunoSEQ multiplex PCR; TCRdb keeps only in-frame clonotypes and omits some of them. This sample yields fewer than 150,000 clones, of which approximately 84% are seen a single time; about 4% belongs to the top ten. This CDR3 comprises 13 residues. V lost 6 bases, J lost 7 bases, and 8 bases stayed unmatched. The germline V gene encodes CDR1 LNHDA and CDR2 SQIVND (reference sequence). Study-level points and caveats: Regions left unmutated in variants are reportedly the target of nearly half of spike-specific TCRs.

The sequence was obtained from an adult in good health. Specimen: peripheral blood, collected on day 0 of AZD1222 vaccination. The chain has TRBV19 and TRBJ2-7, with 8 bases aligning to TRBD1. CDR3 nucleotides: TGTGCCAGTAGCCCCCGGGACAGGTCAGAGCAGTACTTC. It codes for CASSPRDRSEQYF.